A selection of T cell receptor beta chains follows, all from one sample in a study of blood T cell repertoires in COVID-19. Measured with immunoSEQ multiplex PCR; TCRdb has only the in-frame clones, and not every one. The sample lists approximately 230,000 clones, about nine tenths occurring once. Material for sequencing was PBMCs or T cells enriched from blood (not recorded which). The receptors originated from a man aged 40-49 years who had recovered from COVID-19. Both conserved end residues are part of each CDR3. Fields, in order: J gene, D gene, clone size, V gene, CDR3 DNA, CDR3 protein. A D gene is named only where the DNA matches it firmly. A row's size may be missing; if present it is once, few, many or a size class.

>TRBJ1-2|-|-|TRBV28
TGTGCCAGCAGGGGGCTAGGGGGCTACACCTTC
CASRGLGGYTF
>TRBJ2-2|-|few|TRBV6-1
TGTGCCAGCAGTGCTCAACCGGGACAGAACACCGGGGAGCTGTTTTTT
CASSAQPGQNTGELFF
>TRBJ2-5|TRBD1|-|TRBV18
TGTGCCAGCTACCGGGACAGGGATCAAGAGACCCAGTACTTC
CASYRDRDQETQYF
>TRBJ2-7|TRBD2|-|TRBV11-2
TGTGCCAGCAGCGGGGGGGTGCAGCGGGGTTACGAGCAGTACTTC
CASSGGVQRGYEQYF
>TRBJ1-2|-|-|TRBV7-2
TGTGCCAGCAGCTCGGGACTGGGAGTGGGCTACACCTTC
CASSSGLGVGYTF
>TRBJ2-3|TRBD2|-|TRBV18
TGTGCCAGCTCACCCCTAGCGGGGGGGCGCACAGATACGCAGTATTTT
CASSPLAGGRTDTQYF
>TRBJ2-7|TRBD1|-|TRBV6-2/TRBV6-3
TGTGCCAGCAGTAAAACCTCCGGGACAGGGCTCGAGCAGTACTTC
CASSKTSGTGLEQYF
>TRBJ2-1|-|-|TRBV6-5
TGTGCCAGCAGACTGACCAGGGTTGGTGAGCAGTTCTTC
CASRLTRVGEQFF
>TRBJ2-7|TRBD1|-|TRBV4-1
TGCGCCAGCAGCCGAGGACAGGGGGCGAACGAGCAGTACTTC
CASSRGQGANEQYF
>TRBJ1-2|-|-|TRBV11-1
TGTGCCAGCAGTCAACAGGGTTCTGGCTACACCTTC
CASSQQGSGYTF
>TRBJ1-2|-|-|TRBV30
TGTGCCTGGAGGCGCCGGGGGGAAGGGGGCTACACCTTC
CAWRRRGEGGYTF
>TRBJ2-7|-|-|TRBV5-4
TGTGCCAGCAGCTTGGGTGGCAGTTCCAGGGAGCAGTACTTC
CASSLGGSSREQYF
>TRBJ1-2|-|-|TRBV6-2/TRBV6-3
TGTGCCAGCAGCCCCGGCCAACGGGGGGCGAGTGGCTACACCTTC
CASSPGQRGASGYTF
>TRBJ1-3|-|-|TRBV12-3/TRBV12-4
TGTGCCAGCAGCCTCTCTGGAAACACCATATATTTT
CASSLSGNTIYF
>TRBJ2-3|TRBD2|-|TRBV4-2
TGTGCCAGCAGCCAAGTGGGTACTAGCGGGGGGGCGGGCACAGATACGCAGTATTTT
CASSQVGTSGGAGTDTQYF
>TRBJ1-4|TRBD1|-|TRBV6-5
TGTGCCAGCACTCACCTTGCAGGGGGATATGAAAAACTGTTTTTT
CASTHLAGGYEKLFF
>TRBJ2-5|-|-|TRBV7-9
TGTGCCAGCAGCTTTGCTAGCCCAGAGACCCAGTACTTC
CASSFASPETQYF
>TRBJ1-5|TRBD1|-|TRBV3-1/TRBV3-2
TGTGCCAGCAGCCAAGAGGGACAGGGAAATCAGCCCCAGCATTTT
CASSQEGQGNQPQHF
>TRBJ2-7|TRBD1|-|TRBV7-2
TGTGCCAGCAGCTTCTACGGGACAGGGGGCCTTAGCTCCTACGAGCAGTACTTC
CASSFYGTGGLSSYEQYF
>TRBJ1-6|TRBD1|few|TRBV27
TGTGCCAGCAGTTTCCGGGGACAGATATTAATAAATAATTCACCCCTCCACTTT
CASSFRGQILINNSPLHF
>TRBJ2-2|TRBD1|-|TRBV20-1
TGCAGTGCTAGTAGCGACAGGGGGCTAAGGGCGAACACCGGGGAGCTGTTTTTT
CSASSDRGLRANTGELFF
>TRBJ2-3|-|-|TRBV7-2
TGTGCCAGCAGCTTAGATCGGGGGAACACAGATACGCAGTATTTT
CASSLDRGNTDTQYF
>TRBJ2-1|-|-|TRBV30
TGTGCCTGGAGGTCCATCAAGCCCTACAATGAGCAGTTCTTC
CAWRSIKPYNEQFF
>TRBJ2-7|-|-|TRBV27
TGTGCCAGCAGAATCGGGGCGGGGGCCTCCTACGAGCAGTACTTC
CASRIGAGASYEQYF
>TRBJ2-1|TRBD2|-|TRBV18
TGTGCCAGCTCACCACCGGAGGGACTAGCGGTGACCTACAATGAGCAGTTCTTC
CASSPPEGLAVTYNEQFF
>TRBJ2-7|TRBD1|-|TRBV6-5
TGTGCCAGCAGCCCCGGGACAGACTCCTACGAGCAGTACTTC
CASSPGTDSYEQYF
>TRBJ1-5|TRBD1|few|TRBV6-5
TGTGCCAGCAGTCGACAGGGGCTTAGCAATCAGCCCCAGCATTTT
CASSRQGLSNQPQHF
>TRBJ2-2|TRBD2|few|TRBV19
TGTGCCAGTAGTCTGGGACTAAGGCACACCGGGGAGCTGTTTTTT
CASSLGLRHTGELFF
>TRBJ2-7|TRBD1|-|TRBV7-9
TGTGCCAGCAACCCGAACAGGGGTCCCACGACGTACGAGCAGTACTTC
CASNPNRGPTTYEQYF
>TRBJ1-5|-|-|TRBV4-1
TGCGCCAGCAGCCAAGATCCCCTTGTACAGCCCCAGCATTTT
CASSQDPLVQPQHF
>TRBJ1-2|TRBD1|-|TRBV24-1
TGTGCCACCAGTGATTCACGGACAGGACGCTATGGCTACACCTTC
CATSDSRTGRYGYTF
>TRBJ2-5|TRBD2|-|TRBV28
TGTGCCAGCAGTTTCCTAGCGGGGGTGGACCAAGAGACCCAGTACTTC
CASSFLAGVDQETQYF
>TRBJ2-1|TRBD1|-|TRBV18
TGTGCCAGCTCACCATCGGGACAGGGTGGGGATGAGCAGTTCTTC
CASSPSGQGGDEQFF
>TRBJ2-5|-|few|TRBV9
TGTGCCAGCAGCCCCAGGGCTTTCCAAGAGACCCAGTACTTC
CASSPRAFQETQYF
>TRBJ1-2|-|-|TRBV7-2
TGTGCCAGCAGCTTAGCCTACAGGGATGGCTACACCTTC
CASSLAYRDGYTF
>TRBJ2-4|TRBD1|-|TRBV3-1/TRBV3-2
TGTGCCAGCAGCCCCTACAGGGGCCCCAAAAACATTCAGTACTTC
CASSPYRGPKNIQYF
>TRBJ2-7|TRBD1|-|TRBV6-5
TGTGCCAGCAGCCGCGCCCGGGACAGCTCCTACGAGCAGTACTTC
CASSRARDSSYEQYF
>TRBJ2-5|TRBD2|once|TRBV7-2
TGTGCCAGCAGCTTCGGACTAGTAGAGACCCAGTACTTC
CASSFGLVETQYF
>TRBJ1-5|-|-|TRBV28
TGTGCCAGCAGTTTTCTCAGGGGAGGGAATCAGCCCCAGCATTTT
CASSFLRGGNQPQHF
>TRBJ1-1|-|-|TRBV27
TGTGCCACCTCCCTCAGCGTGAACACTGAAGCTTTCTTT
CATSLSVNTEAFF
>TRBJ1-4|-|-|TRBV5-1
TGCGCCAGCAGCAGGGACAACCCAACTAATGAAAAACTGTTTTTT
CASSRDNPTNEKLFF
>TRBJ2-1|TRBD2|-|TRBV9
TGTGCCAGCAGCGCAATCCTAGCGGGTTACAATGAGCAGTTCTTC
CASSAILAGYNEQFF
>TRBJ2-4|TRBD1|once|TRBV28
TGTGCCAGCCGCGGGACAGGGGATAACATTCAGTACTTC
CASRGTGDNIQYF
>TRBJ2-2|-|-|TRBV19
TGTGCCAGTAGTATCCTCCTAGCCGCCGGGGAGCTGTTTTTT
CASSILLAAGELFF
>TRBJ1-1|TRBD1|once|TRBV25-1
TGTGCCAGCAGGGGGACAGGGTTGTTCACTGAAGCTTTCTTT
CASRGTGLFTEAFF
>TRBJ2-5|TRBD2|-|TRBV14
TGTGCCAGCAGCCAGTCTAGCGGGGCCTCATCTCAGTACTTC
CASSQSSGASSQYF
>TRBJ1-3|-|-|TRBV7-9
TGTGCCAGCAGCCCGCGACGACAGGTCTCTGGAAACACCATATATTTT
CASSPRRQVSGNTIYF
>TRBJ2-1|-|-|TRBV7-2
TGTGCCAGCACCGGGTATTTCGGTGAGCAGTTCTTC
CASTGYFGEQFF
>TRBJ1-3|-|-|TRBV10-3
TGTGCCACCACGAAGAGCTCTGGAAACACCATATATTTT
CATTKSSGNTIYF
>TRBJ2-1|TRBD2|-|TRBV18
TGTGCCAGCTCACCGGCCGCCTCTAGCGGGAGGGTTGGTGAGCAGTTCTTC
CASSPAASSGRVGEQFF
>TRBJ2-2|-|-|TRBV27
TGTGCCAGCAGTCCCGGGACTGGAGCGAACACCGGGGAGCTGTTTTTT
CASSPGTGANTGELFF
>TRBJ1-3|-|-|TRBV13
TGTGCCAGTTTTGAGAATGGAAACACCATATATTTT
CASFENGNTIYF
>TRBJ2-5|-|-|TRBV7-6
TGTGCCAGCAGCTTAGCTGTCATAGAGACCCAGTACTTC
CASSLAVIETQYF
>TRBJ1-2|-|-|TRBV7-2
TGTGCCAGCAGCTTAGGACAATCCTATGGCTACACCTTC
CASSLGQSYGYTF
>TRBJ1-6|-|once|TRBV12-3/TRBV12-4
TGTGCCAGCAGAACCTCGGGTTCACCCCTCCACTTT
CASRTSGSPLHF